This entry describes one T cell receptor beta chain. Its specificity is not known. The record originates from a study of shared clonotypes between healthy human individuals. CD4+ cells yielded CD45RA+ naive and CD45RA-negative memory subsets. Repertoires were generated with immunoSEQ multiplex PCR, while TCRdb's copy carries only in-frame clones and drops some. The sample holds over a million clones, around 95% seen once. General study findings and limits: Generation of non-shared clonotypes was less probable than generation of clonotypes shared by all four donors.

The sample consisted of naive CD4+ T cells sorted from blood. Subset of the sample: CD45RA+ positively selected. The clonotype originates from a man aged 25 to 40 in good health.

CDR3 DNA: TGTGCCAGCAGCTCCCTCTCTGGGGTCTATGGCTACACCTTC. Translated: CASSSLSGVYGYTF. The rearrangement links TRBV7-9 to TRBJ1-2; D unresolved. The CDR3 has 14 residues. Germline CDR1 and CDR2: SEHNR and FQNEAQ (reference sequence). V lost 4 bases and J lost 4, with 13 bases in between.